One sample yielded the 3 T cell receptor beta chains listed below, sequenced in a study of siplizumab effects on memory and regulatory T cells. Libraries were prepared by immunoSEQ multiplex PCR; TCRdb keeps only in-frame clonotypes and omits some of them. The table has about 94,000 clones, around 94% seen once. The sequenced sample consisted of non-Treg CD4+ T cells sorted from blood. Receptor source: a human donor in good health.

CDR3 sequence: CASSVMWRPLGGYEQYF. Here the CDR3 DNA reads TGTGCCAGCAGTGTAATGTGGCGCCCGTTAGGGGGCTACGAGCAGTACTTC. V is TRBV2 and J is TRBJ2-7, with D possibly TRBD1 on 6 matching bases. V dropped 4 bases and J dropped 3 bases, with 22 bases sitting between them. CDR3 length: 17 residues. Germline values: CDR1 SNHLY, CDR2 FYNNEI.

The chain combines TRBV4-1 with TRBJ1-1, with no clear D. CDR3 length equals 13 residues. Germline V lookup: CDR1 MGHRA, CDR2 YSYEKL. Trimming removed 0 bases from V and 3 bases from J, with 5 bases in between. This CDR3 reads CASSQDGYTEAFF. The CDR3 DNA follows: TGCGCCAGCAGCCAAGATGGATACACTGAAGCTTTCTTT.

The chain is built from TRBV5-1 and TRBJ1-5; D unresolved. V lost 0 bases and J 4 bases, leaving 5 bases between the germline ends. Germline V gene lookup returns CDR1 SGHRS and CDR2 YFSETQ. The CDR3 sequence is 13 residues long. CDR3 coding DNA: TGCGCCAGCAGCTTGGGGTGGAATCAGCCCCAGCATTTT. This encodes CASSLGWNQPQHF.